The 24 T cell receptor beta chains below all came from one sample that was sequenced in a study of T-cell memory formation after mild COVID-19. TCRdb reprocessed the 5' RACE reads with MiXCR, giving one entry per CDR3 protein. The sample holds around 210,000 distinct CDR3 sequences; over 9% are singletons and the top ten take around 3.3%. The sample consisted of PBMCs or a T cell subset sorted from them (not recorded which). The receptor source for this set is a man between 18 and 35 years old who had mild COVID-19 (a few samples of this study predate the infection). Cell type and time point are not known.

Only a few counts were recorded for this clonotype. This chain links TRBV18 with TRBJ1-6; 7 bases match TRBD1. Germline trimming cut 1 base from V and 1 base from J; bases unmatched to any gene: 7. The CDR3 runs 18 residues. Germline CDR1 reads KGHSH; CDR2 reads LQKENI. The DNA of the CDR3 is TGTGCCAGCTCACCACTGCCGGGACAGAAGTCCTATAATTCACCCCTCCACTTT. Protein sequence: CASSPLPGQKSYNSPLHF.

In this sample, this clonotype turned up many times. V is TRBV7-2 and J is TRBJ1-1; tentatively, D is TRBD1 (6 bases). Germline CDR1 and CDR2: SGHTA and FQGNSA. Trimming took off 4 bases at V and 3 bases at J, with 9 bases between the two ends. The CDR3 is 13 amino acids. The CDR3 DNA is TGTGCCAGCAGCTACAGGGTCGACACTGAAGCTTTCTTT. It is translated as CASSYRVDTEAFF. Full variable domain (missing parts from reference TRBV7-2 and TRBJ1-1): GAGVSQSPSNKVTEKGKDVELRCDPISGHTALYWYRQSLGQGLEFLIYFQGNSAPDKSGLPSDRFSAERTGGSVSTLTIQRTQQEDSAVYLCASSYRVDTEAFFGQGTRLTVV.

The CDR3 DNA reads as TGTGCCAGCAGTCAGACAGGGGACCGCTCCTACGAGCAGTACTTC. Amino acids: CASSQTGDRSYEQYF. The chain employs TRBV6-5 and TRBJ2-7; 8 bases line up with TRBD1. There are 15 residues in the CDR3. Per germline, CDR1 MNHEY and CDR2 SVGAGI. V lost 5 bases and J lost 0; bases outside the gene matches: 6.

This clonotype came up a few times. This rearrangement joins TRBV7-2 to TRBJ2-7; the match to TRBD2 covers 8 bases. The length of the CDR3 is 13 residues. V was clipped by 5 bases and J by 7 bases; unmatched bases: 7. CDR1 is SGHTA, CDR2 FQGNSA, per germline. For the CDR3, the DNA is TGTGCCAGCAGCACAAGCCGGGGGGGTGAGCAGTACTTC. This codes for CASSTSRGGEQYF. The complete variable domain, with remaining parts taken from reference TRBV7-2 and TRBJ2-7, reads GAGVSQSPSNKVTEKGKDVELRCDPISGHTALYWYRQSLGQGLEFLIYFQGNSAPDKSGLPSDRFSAERTGGSVSTLTIQRTQQEDSAVYLCASSTSRGGEQYFGPGTRLTVT.

This clonotype was counted a few times. The rearrangement links TRBV25-1 to TRBJ2-5; D might be TRBD1 or TRBD2, each matching 6 bases. This CDR3 spans 15 amino acids. V was shortened by 1 base and J by 7 bases, with 16 bases between the two germline ends. CDR1 is MGHDK and CDR2 is SYGVNS in the germline V gene. The CDR3 bases are TGTGCCAGCAGTGAATTTAAGGGGGGTTGGTTGACCCAGTACTTC. This sequence encodes CASSEFKGGWLTQYF.

This clonotype was observed at least ten times. The V and J genes are TRBV10-3 and TRBJ2-5, with D tentatively TRBD1 (6 bases). Germline CDR1 is ENHRY and CDR2 is SYGVKD. Trimming removed 6 bases at V and 2 bases at J, with 16 bases between. CDR3 length: 15 residues. The CDR3 DNA is TGTGCCATCAGCCGAACCGGGACAACACAAGAGACCCAGTACTTC. Its translation: CAISRTGTTQETQYF.

This clonotype was counted a few times. The chain is built from TRBV7-9 and TRBJ1-1; weak D call: TRBD1 (6 bases). V dropped 5 bases and J dropped 3 bases, with 13 bases sitting between them. CDR3 length: 14 amino acids. The germline gives CDR1 SEHNR, CDR2 FQNEAQ (reference sequence). CDR3 bases: TGTGCCAGCAGCCCCCCCGGGGGGCACACTGAAGCTTTCTTT. It yields the protein CASSPPGGHTEAFF.

This chain links TRBV18 with TRBJ2-3; D might be TRBD1 or TRBD2, each matching 5 bases. The V gene lost 2 bases and the J gene lost 6 bases, with 9 bases spanning the gap. The V gene's germline CDR1 is KGHSH and CDR2 LQKENI. The CDR3 consists of 13 residues. The CDR3 region is CASSPGGRDTQYF. The CDR3, as DNA: TGTGCCAGCTCACCAGGGGGACGCGATACGCAGTATTTT.

J is TRBJ2-3 and V is TRBV20-1, with 9 bases matching TRBD2. V lost 0 bases, J lost 4 bases, and 8 bases stayed unmatched. The germline CDR1 and CDR2 sequences are DFQATT and SNEGSKA (reference sequence). The CDR3 extends over 16 amino acids. CDR3 bases: TGCAGTGCTAGAGATTGGGCGGGGGGGGCACCAGATACGCAGTATTTT. Translating gives CSARDWAGGAPDTQYF.

J is TRBJ2-3 and V is TRBV6-6; D unresolved. The V gene's germline CDR1 is MNHNY and CDR2 SVGAGI (reference sequence). Trimming left V 2 bases short and J 6 bases short, with 6 bases between. The CDR3 contains 12 residues. CDR3 sequence (DNA): TGTGCCAGCAGTTACGAGGCGGATACGCAGTATTTT. It codes for CASSYEADTQYF.

A few counts support this clonotype. The chain joins TRBV7-2 to TRBJ2-7; 9 bases fit TRBD2. The CDR3 has 14 residues. Germline V lookup: CDR1 SGHTA, CDR2 FQGNSA. J lost 5 bases, V lost 5 bases, and 7 bases had no gene match. CDR3 DNA sequence: TGTGCCAGCAGCCCACATGGACTAGCGAACGAGCAGTACGTC. It encodes CASSPHGLANEQYV.

The chain links TRBV27 to TRBJ1-1; 11 bases line up with TRBD1. This CDR3 contains 18 residues. V lost 5 bases and J lost 0; bases outside the gene matches: 11. CDR1 is MNHEY, CDR2 SMNVEV, per germline (reference sequence). The CDR3 sequence: CASSPSDRGLTLNTEAFF. For the CDR3, the DNA is TGTGCCAGCAGTCCGTCGGACAGGGGGCTTACATTGAACACTGAAGCTTTCTTT.

The gene calls are TRBV3-1 and TRBJ1-1; 8 positions match TRBD1. V trimming: 1 base; J trimming: 9 bases; junction bases outside the gene matches: 10. Germline V gives CDR1 LGHDT, CDR2 YNNKEL (reference sequence). This CDR3 has 15 residues. The CDR3 region is CASSQVPTGGSKAFF. CDR3 DNA sequence: TGTGCCAGCAGCCAAGTACCCACAGGGGGGAGTAAAGCTTTCTTT.

This clonotype was detected a few times. This chain uses TRBV18 with TRBJ2-3; D is uncertain. CDR1 is KGHSH and CDR2 is LQKENI in the germline V gene. The germline V and J ends were trimmed by 3 bases and 0 bases, with 7 bases remaining between them. This CDR3 is 14 amino acids long. The CDR3 region has the DNA TGTGCCAGCTCACCCGTCGGTAGCACAGATACGCAGTATTTT. Translation gives CASSPVGSTDTQYF.

This clonotype showed up many times. This chain uses TRBV5-4 with TRBJ2-1; 9 nucleotides match TRBD2. J was trimmed by 6 bases and V by 1 base; bases with no gene match: 5. The CDR3 length is 15 residues. Looked up from germline, CDR1 is SGHNT and CDR2 is YYREEE (reference sequence). The CDR3 spells CASSLRAGGSNEQFF. CDR3 bases: TGTGCCAGCAGCTTGAGGGCGGGGGGGTCCAATGAGCAGTTCTTC.

This chain joins TRBV7-2 and TRBJ2-7; D not resolved. The ends were cut back, 2 bases at V and 8 bases at J, with 16 bases in the middle. Germline V CDR1 and CDR2: SGHTA, FQGNSA. This CDR3 comprises 14 residues. The CDR3 DNA is TGTGCCAGCAGCTTAAGGGCAGGTCCTTGGAAGCAGTACGTC. It yields the protein CASSLRAGPWKQYV.

The genes are TRBV24-1 and TRBJ2-1; a weak D match, TRBD1 (6 bases). V lost 3 bases to trimming and J lost 1 base, with 15 bases between them. Germline CDR1 is KGHDR and CDR2 is SFDVKD. The length of the CDR3 is 17 residues. CDR3 loop: CATSDPSRGRSYNEQFF. The CDR3 coding sequence is TGTGCCACCAGTGATCCATCCAGGGGTCGGTCCTACAATGAGCAGTTCTTC.

This clonotype was recorded a few times. The chain combines TRBV7-9 with TRBJ2-5; TRBD1 matches 7 bases. Germline V gene lookup returns CDR1 SEHNR and CDR2 FQNEAQ (reference sequence). This CDR3 is built from 13 residues. Trimming cost V 8 bases and J 7 bases; bases outside gene matches: 10. CDR3 bases: TGTGCCAGCGGTTCGACAGGGTCGGGGACCCAGTACTTC. Amino acid sequence: CASGSTGSGTQYF. The full variable domain, completed using reference TRBV7-9 and TRBJ2-5, is DTGVSQNPRHKITKRGQNVTFRCDPISEHNRLYWYRQTLGQGPEFLTYFQNEAQLEKSRLLSDRFSAERPKGSFSTLEIQRTEQGDSAMYLCASGSTGSGTQYFGPGTRLLVL.

This clonotype was counted at least ten times. The chain combines TRBV5-6 with TRBJ2-5; 8 bases agree with TRBD2. V dropped 6 bases and J dropped 4; count of bases not matched to a gene: 11. This CDR3 has 15 amino acids. CDR1 SGHDT and CDR2 YYEEEE come from the germline V gene. CDR3 sequence reads: CASIGTRDLRETQYF. The CDR3 coding sequence is TGTGCCAGCATCGGGACTAGAGATCTGAGAGAGACCCAGTACTTC.

The chain combines TRBV24-1 with TRBJ1-1, with TRBD1 as a possible D gene (6 bases). Trimming cost V 7 bases and J 1 base, with 12 bases left between them. Germline V gene lookup returns CDR1 KGHDR and CDR2 SFDVKD. The CDR3 totals 14 residues. The DNA of the CDR3 is TGTGCCACCAGGAGGGGGGGAGAGAACACTGAAGCTTTCTTT. This encodes CATRRGGENTEAFF.

This clonotype appeared a few times. The genes are TRBV7-9 and TRBJ1-2; D might be TRBD1 (5 bases). Trimming stripped 4 bases from V and 6 bases from J, with 9 bases between. Germline CDR1 is SEHNR and CDR2 is FQNEAQ (reference sequence). The CDR3 is 12 residues long. The CDR3 spells CASSYEGHGYTF. The CDR3, as DNA: TGTGCCAGCAGCTACGAGGGGCATGGCTACACCTTC. Full variable domain (outside the CDR3, taken from reference TRBV7-9 and TRBJ1-2): DTGVSQNPRHKITKRGQNVTFRCDPISEHNRLYWYRQTLGQGPEFLTYFQNEAQLEKSRLLSDRFSAERPKGSFSTLEIQRTEQGDSAMYLCASSYEGHGYTFGSGTRLTVV.

This sequence joins TRBV12-3 or TRBV12-4 and TRBJ1-2; D call uncertain. The CDR3 runs to 16 residues. Deletions cut 2 bases from V and 5 bases from J, with 18 bases between. The CDR3 DNA reads as TGTGCCAGCAGTTTAACTTTCTGGTCCGCTGAGTATGGCTACACCTTC. It codes for CASSLTFWSAEYGYTF.

This clonotype was seen more than once but under ten times. The CDR3 loop reads CASSHPSPPQRGVGWDTQYF. The CDR3 DNA reads as TGCGCCAGCAGCCACCCTAGCCCCCCCCAGCGGGGGGTGGGATGGGATACGCAGTATTTT. The chain carries TRBV4-1 and TRBJ2-3, with TRBD2 matching over 9 bases. The CDR3 length is 20 residues. J gave up 6 bases and V 3 bases, and 22 bases lay outside the gene matches. Germline assignment: CDR1 MGHRA and CDR2 YSYEKL.

The gene calls are TRBV7-9 and TRBJ1-1; D may be TRBD1 (6 bases). Between the trimmed V and J ends, which lost 6 bases and 6 bases, there was a span of 20 bases. This CDR3 region has 15 residues. Germline lookup yields CDR1 SEHNR and CDR2 FQNEAQ (reference sequence). CDR3 in DNA: TGTGCCAGCAGTCTAAGGGGGGGAAGGAGCTCTGAAGCTTTCTTT. Amino acid sequence: CASSLRGGRSSEAFF.